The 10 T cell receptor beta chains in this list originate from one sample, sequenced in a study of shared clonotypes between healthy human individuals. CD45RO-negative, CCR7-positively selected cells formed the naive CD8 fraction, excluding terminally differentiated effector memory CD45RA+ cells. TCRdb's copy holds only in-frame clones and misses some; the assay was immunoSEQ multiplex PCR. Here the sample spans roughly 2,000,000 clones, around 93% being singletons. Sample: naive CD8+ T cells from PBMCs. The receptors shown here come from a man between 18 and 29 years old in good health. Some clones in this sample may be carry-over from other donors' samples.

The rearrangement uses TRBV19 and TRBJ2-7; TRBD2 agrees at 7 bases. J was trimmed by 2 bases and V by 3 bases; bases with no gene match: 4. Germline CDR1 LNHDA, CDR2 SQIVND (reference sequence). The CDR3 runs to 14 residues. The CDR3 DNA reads TGTGCCAGTAGTATCTATGGGGGGGCCTACGAGCAGTACTTC. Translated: CASSIYGGAYEQYF.

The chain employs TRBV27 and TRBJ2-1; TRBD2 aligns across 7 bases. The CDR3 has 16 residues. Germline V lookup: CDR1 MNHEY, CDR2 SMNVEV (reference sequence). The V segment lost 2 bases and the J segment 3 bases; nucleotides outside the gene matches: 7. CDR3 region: CASSLPRGGSYNEQFF. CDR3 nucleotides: TGTGCCAGCAGTTTACCGAGGGGCGGGAGCTACAATGAGCAGTTCTTC.

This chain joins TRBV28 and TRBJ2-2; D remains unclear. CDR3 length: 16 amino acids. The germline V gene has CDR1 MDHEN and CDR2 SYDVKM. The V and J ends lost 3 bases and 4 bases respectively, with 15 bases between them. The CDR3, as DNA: TGTGCCAGCAGTTTTGAGAGTGAAAGTACCACCGGGGAGCTGTTTTTT. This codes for CASSFESESTTGELFF.

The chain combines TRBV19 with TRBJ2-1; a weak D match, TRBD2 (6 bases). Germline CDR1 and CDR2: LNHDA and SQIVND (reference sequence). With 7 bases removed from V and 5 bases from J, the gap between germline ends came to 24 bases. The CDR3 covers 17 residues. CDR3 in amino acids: CASNPYSYGSVHNEQFF. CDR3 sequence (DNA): TGTGCCAGTAACCCCTATTCTTACGGGAGCGTCCACAATGAGCAGTTCTTC.

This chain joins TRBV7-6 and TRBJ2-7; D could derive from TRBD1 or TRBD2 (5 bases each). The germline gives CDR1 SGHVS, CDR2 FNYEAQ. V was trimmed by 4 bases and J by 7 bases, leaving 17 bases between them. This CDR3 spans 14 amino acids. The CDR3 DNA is TGTGCCAGCAGCTCCAAGTGGGACCCCTTGGAGCAGTACTTC. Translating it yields CASSSKWDPLEQYF.

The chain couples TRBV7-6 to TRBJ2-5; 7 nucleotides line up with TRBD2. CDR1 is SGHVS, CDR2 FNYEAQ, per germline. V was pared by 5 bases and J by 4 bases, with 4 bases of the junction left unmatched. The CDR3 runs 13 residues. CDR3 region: CASSLGLVETQYF. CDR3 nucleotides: TGTGCCAGCAGCCTTGGACTAGTAGAGACCCAGTACTTC.

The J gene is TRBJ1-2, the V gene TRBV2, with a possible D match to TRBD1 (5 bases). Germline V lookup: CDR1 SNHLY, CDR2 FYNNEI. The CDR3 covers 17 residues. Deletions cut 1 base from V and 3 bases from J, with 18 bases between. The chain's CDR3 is CASSEGLGDFLDYGYTF. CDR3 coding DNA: TGTGCCAGCAGTGAAGGCTTAGGGGATTTCTTGGACTATGGCTACACCTTC.

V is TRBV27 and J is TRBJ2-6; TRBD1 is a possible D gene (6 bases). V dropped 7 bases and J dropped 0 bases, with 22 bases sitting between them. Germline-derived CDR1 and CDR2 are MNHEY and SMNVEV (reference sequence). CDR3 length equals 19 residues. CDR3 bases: TGTGCCAGCATCAGCACACAGGGATTTTTATACTCTGGGGCCAACGTCCTGACTTTC. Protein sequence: CASISTQGFLYSGANVLTF.

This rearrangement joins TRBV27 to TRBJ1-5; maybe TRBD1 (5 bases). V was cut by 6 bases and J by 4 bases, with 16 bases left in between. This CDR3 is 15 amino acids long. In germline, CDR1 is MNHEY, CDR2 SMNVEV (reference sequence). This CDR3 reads CASSSGGGINQPQHF. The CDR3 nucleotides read TGTGCCAGCAGCTCCGGGGGGGGAATAAATCAGCCCCAGCATTTT.

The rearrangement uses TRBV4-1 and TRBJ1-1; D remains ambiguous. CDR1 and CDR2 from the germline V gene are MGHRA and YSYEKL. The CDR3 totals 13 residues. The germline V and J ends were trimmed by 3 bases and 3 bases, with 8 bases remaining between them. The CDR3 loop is CASSQATYTEAFF. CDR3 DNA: TGCGCCAGCAGCCAGGCCACCTACACTGAAGCTTTCTTT.